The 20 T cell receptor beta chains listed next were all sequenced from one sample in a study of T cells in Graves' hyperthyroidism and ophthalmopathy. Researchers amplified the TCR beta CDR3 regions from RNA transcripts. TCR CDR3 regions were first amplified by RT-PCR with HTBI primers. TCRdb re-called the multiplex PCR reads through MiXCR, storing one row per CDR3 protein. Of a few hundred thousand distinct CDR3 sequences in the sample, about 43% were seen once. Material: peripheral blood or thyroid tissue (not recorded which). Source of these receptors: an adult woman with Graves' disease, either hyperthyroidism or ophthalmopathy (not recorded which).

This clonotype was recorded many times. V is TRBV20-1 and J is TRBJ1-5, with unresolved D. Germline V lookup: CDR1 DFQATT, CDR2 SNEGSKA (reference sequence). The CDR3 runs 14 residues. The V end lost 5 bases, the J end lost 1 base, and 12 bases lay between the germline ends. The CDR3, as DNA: TGCAGTGCTTGCCAGTTTTTCAGCAATCAGCCCCAGCATTTT. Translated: CSACQFFSNQPQHF.

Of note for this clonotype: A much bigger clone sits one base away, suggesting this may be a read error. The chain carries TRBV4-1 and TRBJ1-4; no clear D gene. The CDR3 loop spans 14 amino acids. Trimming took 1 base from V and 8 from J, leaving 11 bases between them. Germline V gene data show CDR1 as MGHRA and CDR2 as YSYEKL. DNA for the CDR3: TGCGCCAGCAGCCAAGGGATTTTCTTCGAAAAACTGTTTTTT. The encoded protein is CASSQGIFFEKLFF.

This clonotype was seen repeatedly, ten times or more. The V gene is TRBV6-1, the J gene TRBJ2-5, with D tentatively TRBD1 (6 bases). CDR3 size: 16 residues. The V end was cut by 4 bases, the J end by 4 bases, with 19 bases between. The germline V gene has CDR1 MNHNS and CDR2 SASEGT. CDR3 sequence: CASSALGQTARETQYF. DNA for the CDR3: TGTGCCAGCAGTGCCCTCGGACAGACCGCACGAGAGACCCAGTACTTC.

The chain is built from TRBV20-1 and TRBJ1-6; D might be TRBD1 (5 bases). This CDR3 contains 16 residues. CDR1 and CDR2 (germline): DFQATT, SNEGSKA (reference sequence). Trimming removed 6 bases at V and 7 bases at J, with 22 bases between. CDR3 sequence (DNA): TGCAGTGCCAAGAGTGAGGGGAGACCGCAGAATTCACCCCTCCACTTT. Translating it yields CSAKSEGRPQNSPLHF.

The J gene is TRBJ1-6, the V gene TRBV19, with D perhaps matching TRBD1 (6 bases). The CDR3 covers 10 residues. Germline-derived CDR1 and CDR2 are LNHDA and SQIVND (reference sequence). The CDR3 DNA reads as TGTGCGACAGGTGGGGTGTCCCTCCACTTT. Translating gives CATGGVSLHF.

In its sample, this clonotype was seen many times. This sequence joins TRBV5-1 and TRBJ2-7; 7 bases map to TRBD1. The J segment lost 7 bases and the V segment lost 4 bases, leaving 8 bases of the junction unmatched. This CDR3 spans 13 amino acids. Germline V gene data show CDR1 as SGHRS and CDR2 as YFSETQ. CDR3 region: CASSGQALREQYF. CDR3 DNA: TGCGCCAGCAGCGGACAGGCCCTTCGGGAGCAGTACTTC.

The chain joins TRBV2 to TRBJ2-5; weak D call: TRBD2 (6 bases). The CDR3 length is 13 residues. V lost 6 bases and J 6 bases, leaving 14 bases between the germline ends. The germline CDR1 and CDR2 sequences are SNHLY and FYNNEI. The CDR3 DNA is TGTGCCAGCAGATCGGAGGGTAGGAAGACCCAGTACTTC. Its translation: CASRSEGRKTQYF.

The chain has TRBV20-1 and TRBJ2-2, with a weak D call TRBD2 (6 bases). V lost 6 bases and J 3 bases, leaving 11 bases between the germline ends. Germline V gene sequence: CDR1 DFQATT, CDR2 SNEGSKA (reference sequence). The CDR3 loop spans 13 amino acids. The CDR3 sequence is CSAAGTDTGELFF. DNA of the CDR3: TGCAGTGCCGCGGGGACGGACACCGGGGAGCTGTTTTTT.

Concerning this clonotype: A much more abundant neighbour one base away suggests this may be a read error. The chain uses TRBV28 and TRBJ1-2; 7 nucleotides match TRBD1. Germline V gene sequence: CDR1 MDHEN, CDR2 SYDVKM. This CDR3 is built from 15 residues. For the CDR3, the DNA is TGTGCCAGGAGTTCCATTCGACAGGGAGAGTATGGCTACACCTTC. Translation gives CARSSIRQGEYGYTF.

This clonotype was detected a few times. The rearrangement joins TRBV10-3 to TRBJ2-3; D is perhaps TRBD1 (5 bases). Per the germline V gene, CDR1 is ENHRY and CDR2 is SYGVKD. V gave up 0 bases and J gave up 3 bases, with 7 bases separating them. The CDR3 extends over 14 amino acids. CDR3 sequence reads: CAISESKGTDTQYF. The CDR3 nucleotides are TGTGCCATCAGTGAGTCGAAGGGGACAGATACGCAGTATTTT.

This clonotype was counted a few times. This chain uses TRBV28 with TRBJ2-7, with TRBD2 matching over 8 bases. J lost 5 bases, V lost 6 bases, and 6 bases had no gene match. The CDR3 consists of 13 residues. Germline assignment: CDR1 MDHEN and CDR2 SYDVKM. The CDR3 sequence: CASSTGGAHEQYF. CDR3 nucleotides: TGTGCCAGCAGCACGGGGGGGGCGCACGAGCAGTACTTC.

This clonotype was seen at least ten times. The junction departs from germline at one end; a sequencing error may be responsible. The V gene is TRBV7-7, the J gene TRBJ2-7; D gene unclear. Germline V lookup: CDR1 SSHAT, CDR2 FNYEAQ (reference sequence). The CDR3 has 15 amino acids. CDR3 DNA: TGTGCTAGCAGCACCGCCCGGGCCCCAATCAACGAGCAGTACTTC. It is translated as CASSTARAPINEQYF.

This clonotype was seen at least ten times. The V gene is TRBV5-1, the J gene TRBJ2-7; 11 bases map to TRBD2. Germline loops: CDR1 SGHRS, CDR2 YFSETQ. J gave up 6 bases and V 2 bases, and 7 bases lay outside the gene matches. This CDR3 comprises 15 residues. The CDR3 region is CASSFSRLAGPEQYF. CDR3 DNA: TGCGCCAGCAGCTTTTCTCGACTAGCGGGACCCGAGCAGTACTTC.

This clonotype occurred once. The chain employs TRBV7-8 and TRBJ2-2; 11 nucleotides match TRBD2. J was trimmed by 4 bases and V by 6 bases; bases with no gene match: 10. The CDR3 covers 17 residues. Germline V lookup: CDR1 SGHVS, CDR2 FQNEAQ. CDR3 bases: TGTGCCAGCAGGATTATAGCGGGAGGGCCTTGCACCGGGGAGCTGTTTTTT. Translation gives CASRIIAGGPCTGELFF.

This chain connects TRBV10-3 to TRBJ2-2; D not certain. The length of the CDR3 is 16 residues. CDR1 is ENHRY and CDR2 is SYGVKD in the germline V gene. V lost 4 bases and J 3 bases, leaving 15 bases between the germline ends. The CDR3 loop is CAISVGSDGYTGELFF. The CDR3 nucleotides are TGTGCCATCAGTGTAGGATCGGACGGCTACACCGGGGAGCTGTTTTTT.

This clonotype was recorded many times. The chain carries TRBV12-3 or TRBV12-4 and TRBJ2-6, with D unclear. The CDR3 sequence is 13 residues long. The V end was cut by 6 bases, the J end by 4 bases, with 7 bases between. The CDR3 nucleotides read TGTGCCAGCAGCTTGGCGGGGGCCAACGTCCTGACTTTC. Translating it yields CASSLAGANVLTF.

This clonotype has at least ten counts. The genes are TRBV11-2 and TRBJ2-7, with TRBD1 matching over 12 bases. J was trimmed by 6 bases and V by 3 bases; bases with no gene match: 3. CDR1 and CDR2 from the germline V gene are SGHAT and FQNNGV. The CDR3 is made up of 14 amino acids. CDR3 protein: CASSFRDRGREQYF. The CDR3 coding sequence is TGTGCCAGCAGCTTCCGGGACAGGGGGCGCGAGCAGTACTTC.

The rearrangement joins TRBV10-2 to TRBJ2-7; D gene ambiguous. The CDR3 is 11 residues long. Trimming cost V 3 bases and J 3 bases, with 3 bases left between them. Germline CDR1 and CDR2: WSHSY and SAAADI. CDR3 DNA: TGCGCCAGCAGTGATTTCTACGAGCAGTACTTC. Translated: CASSDFYEQYF.

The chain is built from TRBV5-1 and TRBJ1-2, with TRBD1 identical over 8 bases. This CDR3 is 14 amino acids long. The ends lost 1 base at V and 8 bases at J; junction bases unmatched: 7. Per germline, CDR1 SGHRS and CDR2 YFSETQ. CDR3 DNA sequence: TGCGCCAGCAGCTTGCAGGGGGCGGTTGGAGGCTACACCTTC. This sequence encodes CASSLQGAVGGYTF.

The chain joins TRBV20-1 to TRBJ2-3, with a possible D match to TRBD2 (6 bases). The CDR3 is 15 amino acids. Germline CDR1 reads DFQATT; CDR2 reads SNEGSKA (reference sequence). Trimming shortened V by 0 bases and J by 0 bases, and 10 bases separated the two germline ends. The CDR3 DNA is TGCAGTGCTAGAGATGGAAGCGGGAGCACAGATACGCAGTATTTT. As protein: CSARDGSGSTDTQYF.